The 12 T cell receptor beta chains reported below all come from one sample, sequenced in a study of OX40 agonist ivuxolimab in advanced cancers. Produced via immunoSEQ multiplex PCR; TCRdb's table is partial and in-frame only. The sample shows tens of thousands of clones, about nine tenths of them seen only once. This specimen consisted of CD4+ or CD8+ T cells sorted from blood, obtained in a trial of the OX40 agonist ivuxolimab. These receptors were collected from an adult with an advanced solid tumor such as melanoma, head and neck, liver or kidney cancer.

The CDR3 protein is CASSPLAPYNEQFF. The CDR3 DNA is TGTGCCAGCAGTCCACTAGCCCCCTACAATGAGCAGTTCTTC. The V call is TRBV27, the J call TRBJ2-1; weak D call: TRBD2 (6 bases). The CDR3 covers 14 residues. Trimming left V 5 bases short and J 2 bases short, with 10 bases between. CDR1 is MNHEY, CDR2 SMNVEV, per germline (reference sequence).

The chain joins TRBV28 to TRBJ1-2, with D possibly TRBD1 on 5 matching bases. The germline V gene has CDR1 MDHEN and CDR2 SYDVKM. V lost 5 bases and J 4 bases, leaving 11 bases between the germline ends. There are 13 residues in the CDR3. CDR3 sequence: CASSPRDRYGYTF. The CDR3 DNA follows: TGTGCCAGCAGTCCGAGGGACCGCTATGGCTACACCTTC.

The rearrangement joins TRBV18 to TRBJ1-1, with 12 positions matching TRBD1. CDR1 is KGHSH, CDR2 LQKENI, per germline. Trimming took 3 bases from V and 1 from J; bases not matched to a gene: 6. The CDR3 is 17 amino acids. In nucleotides, the CDR3 is TGTGCCAGCTCACCTGGGACAGGGGGCCAGGAGAACACTGAAGCTTTCTTT. Protein: CASSPGTGGQENTEAFF.

The rearrangement joins TRBV5-4 to TRBJ2-7, with D unclear. The CDR3 has 14 amino acids. Between the trimmed V and J ends, which lost 1 base and 0 bases, there was a span of 8 bases. CDR1 and CDR2 from the germline V gene are SGHNT and YYREEE (reference sequence). CDR3 sequence reads: CASSLYLGSYEQYV. The CDR3 region has the DNA TGTGCCAGCAGCTTGTATTTGGGCTCCTACGAGCAGTACGTC.

The chain links TRBV18 to TRBJ1-4; D is unclear. The length of the CDR3 is 13 residues. V lost 3 bases and J lost 6, with 8 bases in between. Germline CDR1 and CDR2: KGHSH and LQKENI. The CDR3 DNA follows: TGTGCCAGCTCACCGTCGTTGGATGAAAAACTGTTTTTT. Protein: CASSPSLDEKLFF. The full variable domain, completed using reference TRBV18 and TRBJ1-4, is NAGVMQNPRHLVRRRGQEARLRCSPMKGHSHVYWYRQLPEEGLKFMVYLQKENIIDESGMPKERFSAEFPKEGPSILRIQQVVRGDSAAYFCASSPSLDEKLFFGSGTQLSVL.

The rearrangement links TRBV5-1 to TRBJ2-5; D is unresolved. The length of the CDR3 is 15 residues. The germline V gene encodes CDR1 SGHRS and CDR2 YFSETQ. Trimming pared 1 base from V and 1 base from J, leaving 11 bases between. The CDR3 DNA reads as TGCGCCAGCAGCTTGACGGAGACGCTCCAAGAGACCCAGTACTTC. Amino acids: CASSLTETLQETQYF. The complete variable domain, with remaining parts taken from reference TRBV5-1 and TRBJ2-5, reads KAGVTQTPRYLIKTRGQQVTLSCSPISGHRSVSWYQQTPGQGLQFLFEYFSETQRNKGNFPGRFSGRQFSNSRSEMNVSTLELGDSALYLCASSLTETLQETQYFGPGTRLLVL.

V gene TRBV13 combines with J gene TRBJ2-1; TRBD2 agrees at 11 bases. With V trimmed by 0 bases and J by 15 bases, 7 bases remained unmatched. The CDR3 covers 14 residues. Germline-derived CDR1 and CDR2 are PRHDT and FYEKMQ (reference sequence). CDR3 region: CASSLGTSGGPPFF. Here the CDR3 DNA reads TGTGCCAGCAGCTTAGGCACTAGCGGGGGCCCGCCGTTCTTC.

This clone was found a few times. Additional DNA sequences in this sample encode the identical CDR3. V usage is TRBV6-5 and J usage is TRBJ1-3; D possibly corresponds to TRBD1 (5 bases). V dropped 8 bases and J dropped 4 bases, with 12 bases sitting between them. This CDR3 has 13 amino acids. Germline V gives CDR1 MNHEY, CDR2 SVGAGI. In DNA, the CDR3 is TGTGCCAGCTCTGGGGACCGCGGAAACACCATATATTTT. Protein: CASSGDRGNTIYF.

The chain is built from TRBV4-3 and TRBJ1-2; no reliable D call. The germline gives CDR1 LGHNA, CDR2 YSLEER. The CDR3 runs 13 residues. Trimming cost V 1 base and J 7 bases, with 10 bases left between them. The CDR3 nucleotides are TGCGCCAGCAGCCAAGCGGCAGGATCTGGCTACACCTTC. Protein sequence: CASSQAAGSGYTF.

The genes are TRBV2 and TRBJ1-5, with 8 bases that match TRBD1. Losses at the gene ends were 7 bases for V and 2 bases for J; bases not matched to a gene: 13. Germline V gene sequence: CDR1 SNHLY, CDR2 FYNNEI. CDR3 length: 17 residues. Here the CDR3 reads CASTALGAGGRNQPQHF. DNA for the CDR3: TGTGCCAGCACCGCCCTCGGGGCAGGGGGCCGCAATCAGCCCCAGCATTTT.

This chain joins TRBV5-4 and TRBJ1-1; maybe TRBD1 (6 bases). This CDR3 comprises 16 residues. Germline-derived CDR1 and CDR2 are SGHNT and YYREEE (reference sequence). Trimming took 4 bases from V and 0 from J, leaving 16 bases between them. Written as DNA, the CDR3 is TGTGCCAGCAGCCTGGATGGACAGCGAGTGAACACTGAAGCTTTCTTT. Residues: CASSLDGQRVNTEAFF.

The chain couples TRBV28 to TRBJ1-1; D not certain. Germline CDR1 and CDR2: MDHEN and SYDVKM. V was clipped by 4 bases and J by 12 bases, with 12 bases between them. The CDR3 consists of 11 residues. Here the CDR3 DNA reads TGTGCCAGCAGTTCCAAGAGGGCTACTTTCTTT. This translates into CASSSKRATFF.